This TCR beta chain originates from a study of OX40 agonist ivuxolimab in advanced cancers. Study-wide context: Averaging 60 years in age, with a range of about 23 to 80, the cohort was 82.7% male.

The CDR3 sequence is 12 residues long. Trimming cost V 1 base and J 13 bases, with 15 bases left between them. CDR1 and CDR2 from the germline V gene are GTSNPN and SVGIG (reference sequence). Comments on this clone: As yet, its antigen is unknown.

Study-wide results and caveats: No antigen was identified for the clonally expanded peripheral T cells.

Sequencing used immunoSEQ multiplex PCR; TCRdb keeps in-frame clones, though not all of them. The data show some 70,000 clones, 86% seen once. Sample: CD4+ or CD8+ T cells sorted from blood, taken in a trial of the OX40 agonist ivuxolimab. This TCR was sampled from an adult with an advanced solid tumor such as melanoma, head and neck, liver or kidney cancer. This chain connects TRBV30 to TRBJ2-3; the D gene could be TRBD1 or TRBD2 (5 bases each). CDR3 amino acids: CAWSASSLGEYF. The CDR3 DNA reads TGTGCCTGGAGTGCCTCCTCCCTGGGGGAGTATTTT.